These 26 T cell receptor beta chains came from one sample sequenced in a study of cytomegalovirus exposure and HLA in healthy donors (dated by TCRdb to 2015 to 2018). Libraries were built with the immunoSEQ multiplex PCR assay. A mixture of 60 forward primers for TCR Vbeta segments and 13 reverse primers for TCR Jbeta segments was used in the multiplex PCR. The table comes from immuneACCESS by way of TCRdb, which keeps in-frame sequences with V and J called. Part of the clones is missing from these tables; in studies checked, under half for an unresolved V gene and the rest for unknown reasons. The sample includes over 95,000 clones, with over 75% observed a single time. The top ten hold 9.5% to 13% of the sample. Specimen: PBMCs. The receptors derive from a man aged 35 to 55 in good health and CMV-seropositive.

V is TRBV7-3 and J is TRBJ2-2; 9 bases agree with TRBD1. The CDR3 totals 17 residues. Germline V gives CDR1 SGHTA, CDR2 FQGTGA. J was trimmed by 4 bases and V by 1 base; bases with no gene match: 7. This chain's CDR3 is CASSLRPAGQGTGELFF. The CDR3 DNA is TGTGCCAGCAGCTTAAGGCCAGCGGGACAGGGCACCGGGGAGCTGTTTTTT. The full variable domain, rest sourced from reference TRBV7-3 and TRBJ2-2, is GAGVSQTPSNKVTEKGKYVELRCDPISGHTALYWYRQSLGQGPEFLIYFQGTGAADDSGLPNDRFFAVRPEGSVSTLKIQRTERGDSAVYLCASSLRPAGQGTGELFFGEGSRLTVL.

The CDR3 sequence is CASSWDRGEGYTF. The CDR3 region has the DNA TGTGCCAGCAGTTGGGACAGGGGCGAAGGCTACACCTTC. The chain uses TRBV6-6 and TRBJ1-2; 10 bases fit TRBD1. V lost 4 bases, J lost 8 bases, and 4 bases stayed unmatched. The CDR3 loop spans 13 amino acids. CDR1 and CDR2 (germline): MNHNY, SVGAGI (reference sequence).

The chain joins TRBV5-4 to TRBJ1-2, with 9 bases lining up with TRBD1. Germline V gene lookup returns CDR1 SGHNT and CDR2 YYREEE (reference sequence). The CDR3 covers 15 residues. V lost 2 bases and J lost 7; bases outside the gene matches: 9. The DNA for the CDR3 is TGTGCCAGCAGCTTATTTGGACAGGGGTCCTCTGGCTACACCTTC. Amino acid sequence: CASSLFGQGSSGYTF.

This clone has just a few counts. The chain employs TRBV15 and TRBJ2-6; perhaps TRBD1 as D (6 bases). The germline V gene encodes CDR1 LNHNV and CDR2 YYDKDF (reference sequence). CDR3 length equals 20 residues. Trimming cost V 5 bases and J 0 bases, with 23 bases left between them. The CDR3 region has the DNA TGTGCCACCAGCCGGGGTTTTGGGGGCGGCATGAACTCTGGGGCCAACGTCCTGACTTTC. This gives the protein CATSRGFGGGMNSGANVLTF.

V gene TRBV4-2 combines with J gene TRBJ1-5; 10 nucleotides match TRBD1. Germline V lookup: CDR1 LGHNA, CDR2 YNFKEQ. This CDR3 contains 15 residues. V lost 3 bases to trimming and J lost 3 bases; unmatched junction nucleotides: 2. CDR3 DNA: TGTGCCAGCAGCCACGGGACAGGGGACAATCAGCCCCAGCATTTT. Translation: CASSHGTGDNQPQHF.

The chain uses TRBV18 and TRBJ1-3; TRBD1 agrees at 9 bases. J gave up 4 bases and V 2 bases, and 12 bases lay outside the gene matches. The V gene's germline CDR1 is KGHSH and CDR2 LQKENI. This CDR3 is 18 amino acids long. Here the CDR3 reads CASSPIQPAGTGGNTIYF. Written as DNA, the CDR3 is TGTGCCAGCTCACCAATTCAACCTGCCGGGACAGGGGGAAACACCATATATTTT.

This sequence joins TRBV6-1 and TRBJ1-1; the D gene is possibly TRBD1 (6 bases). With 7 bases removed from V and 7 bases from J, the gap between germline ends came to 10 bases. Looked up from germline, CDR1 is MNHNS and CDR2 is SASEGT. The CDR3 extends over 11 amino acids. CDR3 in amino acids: CASTLQGEAFF. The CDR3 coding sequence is TGTGCCAGCACGTTACAGGGTGAAGCTTTCTTT.

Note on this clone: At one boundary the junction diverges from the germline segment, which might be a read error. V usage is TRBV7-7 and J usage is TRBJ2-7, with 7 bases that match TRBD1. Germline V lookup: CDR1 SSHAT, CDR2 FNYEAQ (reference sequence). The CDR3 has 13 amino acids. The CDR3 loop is CASSLAQGDEQYF. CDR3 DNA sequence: TGTGCTAGCAGCTTAGCGCAGGGGGACGAGCAGTACTTC. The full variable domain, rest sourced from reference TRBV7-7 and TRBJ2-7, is GAGVSQSPRYKVTKRGQDVTLRCDPISSHATLYWYQQALGQGPEFLTYFNYEAQPDKSGLPSDRFSAERPEGSISTLTIQRTEQRDSAMYRCASSLAQGDEQYFGPGTRLTVT.

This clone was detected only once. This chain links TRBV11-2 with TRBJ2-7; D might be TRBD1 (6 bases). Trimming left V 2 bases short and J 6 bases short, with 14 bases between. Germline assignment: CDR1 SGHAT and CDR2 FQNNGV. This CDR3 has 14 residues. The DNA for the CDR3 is TGTGCCAGCAGCTTAAACCCAGGGGTGGCCGAGCAGTACTTC. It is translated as CASSLNPGVAEQYF.

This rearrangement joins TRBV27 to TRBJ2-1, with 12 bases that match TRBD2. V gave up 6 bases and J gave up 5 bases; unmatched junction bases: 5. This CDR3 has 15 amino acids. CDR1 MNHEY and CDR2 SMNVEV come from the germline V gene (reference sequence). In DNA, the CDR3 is TGTGCCAGCAGCCGACTAGCGGGGGCCCACAATGAGCAGTTCTTC. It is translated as CASSRLAGAHNEQFF.

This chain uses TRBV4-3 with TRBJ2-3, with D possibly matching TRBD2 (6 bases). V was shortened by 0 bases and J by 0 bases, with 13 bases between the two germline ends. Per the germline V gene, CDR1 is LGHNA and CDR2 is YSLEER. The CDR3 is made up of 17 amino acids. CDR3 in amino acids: CASSQDGPGTSTDTQYF. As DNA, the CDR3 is TGCGCCAGCAGCCAAGATGGACCGGGGACTAGCACAGATACGCAGTATTTT.

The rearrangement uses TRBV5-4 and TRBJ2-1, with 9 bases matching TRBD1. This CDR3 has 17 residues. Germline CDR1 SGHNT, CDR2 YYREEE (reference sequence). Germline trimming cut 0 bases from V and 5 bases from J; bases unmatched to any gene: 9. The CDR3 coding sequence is TGTGCCAGCAGCTTGGCCCCCCAGGGGACAGGGAACAATGAGCAGTTCTTC. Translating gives CASSLAPQGTGNNEQFF.

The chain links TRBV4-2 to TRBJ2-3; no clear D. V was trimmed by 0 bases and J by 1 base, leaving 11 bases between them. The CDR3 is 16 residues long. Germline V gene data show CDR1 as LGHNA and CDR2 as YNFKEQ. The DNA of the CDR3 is TGTGCCAGCAGCCAAGATCTCGGGTCGCGCACAGATACGCAGTATTTT. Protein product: CASSQDLGSRTDTQYF.

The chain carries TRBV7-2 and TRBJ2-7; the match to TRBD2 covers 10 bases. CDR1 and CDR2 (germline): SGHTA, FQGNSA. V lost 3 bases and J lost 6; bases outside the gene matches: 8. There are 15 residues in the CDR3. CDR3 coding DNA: TGTGCCAGCAGCTTCCACAGCGGGGGGGCGGGCGAGCAGTACTTC. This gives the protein CASSFHSGGAGEQYF.

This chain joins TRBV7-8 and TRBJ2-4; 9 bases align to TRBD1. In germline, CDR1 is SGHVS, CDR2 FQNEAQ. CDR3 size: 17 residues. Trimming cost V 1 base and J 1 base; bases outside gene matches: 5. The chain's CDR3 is CASSLDGQGKAKNIQYF. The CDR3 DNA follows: TGTGCCAGCAGCTTAGACGGACAGGGGAAGGCCAAAAACATTCAGTACTTC.

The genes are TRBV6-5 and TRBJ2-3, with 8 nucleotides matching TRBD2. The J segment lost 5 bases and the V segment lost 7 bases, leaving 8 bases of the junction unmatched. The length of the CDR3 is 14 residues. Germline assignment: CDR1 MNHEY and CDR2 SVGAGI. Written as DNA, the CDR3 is TGTGCCAGCAACCACGGGGGGGCTATAGATACGCAGTATTTT. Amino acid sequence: CASNHGGAIDTQYF.

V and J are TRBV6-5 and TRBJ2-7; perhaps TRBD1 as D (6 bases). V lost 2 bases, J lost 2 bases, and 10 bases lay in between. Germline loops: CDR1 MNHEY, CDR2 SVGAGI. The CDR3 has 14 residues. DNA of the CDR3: TGTGCCAGCAGTTACGTCCGGACAGCCTACGAGCAGTACTTC. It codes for CASSYVRTAYEQYF.

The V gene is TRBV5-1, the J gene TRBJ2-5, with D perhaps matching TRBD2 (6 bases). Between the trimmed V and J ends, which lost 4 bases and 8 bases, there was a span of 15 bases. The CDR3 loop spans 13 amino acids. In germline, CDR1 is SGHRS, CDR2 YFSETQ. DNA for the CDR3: TGCGCCAGCAGCGGCGGGACCTCTGCCACCCAGTACTTC. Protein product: CASSGGTSATQYF.

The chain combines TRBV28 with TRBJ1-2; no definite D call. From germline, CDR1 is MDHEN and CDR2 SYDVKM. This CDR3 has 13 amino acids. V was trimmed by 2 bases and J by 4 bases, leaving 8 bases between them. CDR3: CASSLPLRYGYTF. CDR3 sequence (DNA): TGTGCCAGCAGTTTACCCCTACGCTATGGCTACACCTTC.

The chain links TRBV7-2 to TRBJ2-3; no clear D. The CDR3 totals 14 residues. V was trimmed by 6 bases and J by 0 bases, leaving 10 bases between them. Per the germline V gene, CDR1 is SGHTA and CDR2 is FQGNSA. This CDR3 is CASRETESTDTQYF. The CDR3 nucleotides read TGTGCCAGCAGGGAGACGGAAAGCACAGATACGCAGTATTTT.

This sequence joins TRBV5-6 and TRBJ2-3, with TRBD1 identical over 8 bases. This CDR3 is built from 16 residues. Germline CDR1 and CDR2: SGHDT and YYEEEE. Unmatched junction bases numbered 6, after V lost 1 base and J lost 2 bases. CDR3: CASSLWTGHNTDTQYF. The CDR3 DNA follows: TGTGCCAGCAGCTTGTGGACAGGGCATAACACAGATACGCAGTATTTT.

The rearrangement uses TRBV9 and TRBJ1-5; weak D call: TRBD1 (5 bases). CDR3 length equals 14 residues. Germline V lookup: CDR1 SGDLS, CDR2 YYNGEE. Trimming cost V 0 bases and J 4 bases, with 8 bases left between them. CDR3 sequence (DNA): TGTGCCAGCAGCGTAGCGGGGGGTAATCAGCCCCAGCATTTT. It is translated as CASSVAGGNQPQHF.

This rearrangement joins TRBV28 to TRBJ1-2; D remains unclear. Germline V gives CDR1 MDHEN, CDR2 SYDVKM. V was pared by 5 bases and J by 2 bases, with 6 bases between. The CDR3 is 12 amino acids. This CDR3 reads CASSQINYGYTF. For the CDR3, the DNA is TGTGCCAGCAGTCAGATAAACTATGGCTACACCTTC.

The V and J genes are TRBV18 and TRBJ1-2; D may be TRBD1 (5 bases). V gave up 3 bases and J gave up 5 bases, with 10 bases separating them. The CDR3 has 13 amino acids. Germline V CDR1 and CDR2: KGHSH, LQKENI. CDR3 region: CASSPGREYGYTF. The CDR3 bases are TGTGCCAGCTCACCTGGCAGGGAATATGGCTACACCTTC.

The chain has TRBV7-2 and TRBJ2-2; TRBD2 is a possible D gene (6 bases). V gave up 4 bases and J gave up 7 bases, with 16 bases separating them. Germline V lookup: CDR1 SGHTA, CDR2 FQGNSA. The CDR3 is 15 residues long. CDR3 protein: CASSSNPRGGGELFF. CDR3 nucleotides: TGTGCCAGCAGCTCGAACCCGAGGGGAGGCGGGGAGCTGTTTTTT.

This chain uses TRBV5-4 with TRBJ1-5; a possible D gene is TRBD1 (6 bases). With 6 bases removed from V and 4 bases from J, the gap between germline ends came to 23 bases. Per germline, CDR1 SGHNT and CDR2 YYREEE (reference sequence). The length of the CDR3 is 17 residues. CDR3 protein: CASKPRGLGAWNQPQHF. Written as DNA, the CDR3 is TGTGCCAGCAAACCCAGGGGCCTGGGGGCATGGAATCAGCCCCAGCATTTT.